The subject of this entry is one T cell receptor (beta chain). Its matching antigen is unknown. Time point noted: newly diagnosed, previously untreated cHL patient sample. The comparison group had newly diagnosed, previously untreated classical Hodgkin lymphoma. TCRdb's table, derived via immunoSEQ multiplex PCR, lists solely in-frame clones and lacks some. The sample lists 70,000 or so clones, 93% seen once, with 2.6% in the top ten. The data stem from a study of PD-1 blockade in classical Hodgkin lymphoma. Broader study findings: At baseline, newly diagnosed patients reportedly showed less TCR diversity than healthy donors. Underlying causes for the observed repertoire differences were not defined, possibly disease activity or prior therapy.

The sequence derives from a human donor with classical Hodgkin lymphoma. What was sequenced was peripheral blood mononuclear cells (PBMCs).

CDR3 loop: CASSPRASGANVLTF. Here the CDR3 DNA reads TGTGCCAGCAGCCCGCGGGCCTCTGGGGCCAACGTCCTGACTTTC. The rearrangement uses TRBV5-6 and TRBJ2-6; tentative D call: TRBD2 (5 bases). This CDR3 is 15 amino acids long. From germline, CDR1 is SGHDT and CDR2 YYEEEE. With 4 bases removed from V and 0 bases from J, the gap between germline ends came to 8 bases.